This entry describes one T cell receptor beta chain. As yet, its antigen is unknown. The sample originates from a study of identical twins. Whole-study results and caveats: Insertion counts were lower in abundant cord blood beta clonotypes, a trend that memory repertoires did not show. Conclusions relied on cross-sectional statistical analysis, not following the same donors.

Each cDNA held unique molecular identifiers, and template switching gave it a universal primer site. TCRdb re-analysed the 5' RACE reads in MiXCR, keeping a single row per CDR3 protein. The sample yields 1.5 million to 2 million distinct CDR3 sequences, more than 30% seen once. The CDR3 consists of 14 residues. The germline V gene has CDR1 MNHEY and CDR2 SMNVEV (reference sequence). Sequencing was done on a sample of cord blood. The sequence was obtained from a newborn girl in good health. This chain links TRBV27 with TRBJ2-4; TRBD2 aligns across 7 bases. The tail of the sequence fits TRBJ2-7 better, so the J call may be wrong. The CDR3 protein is CASSSTSAGDEQYF. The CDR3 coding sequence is TGTGCCAGCTCTTCGACTTCGGCGGGGGACGAGCAGTACTTC.